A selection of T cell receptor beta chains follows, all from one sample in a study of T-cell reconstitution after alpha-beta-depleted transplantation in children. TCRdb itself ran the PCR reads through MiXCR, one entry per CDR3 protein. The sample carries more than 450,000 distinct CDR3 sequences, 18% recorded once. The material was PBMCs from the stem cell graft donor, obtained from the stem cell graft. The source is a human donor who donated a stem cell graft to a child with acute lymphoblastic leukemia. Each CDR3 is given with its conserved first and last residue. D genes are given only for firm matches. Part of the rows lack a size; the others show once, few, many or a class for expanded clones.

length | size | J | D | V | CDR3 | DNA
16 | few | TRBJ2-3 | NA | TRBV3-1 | CASSQEPDSLLNTQYF | TGTGCCAGCAGCCAAGAACCGGACAGTTTATTAAATACGCAGTATTTT
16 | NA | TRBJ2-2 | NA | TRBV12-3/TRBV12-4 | CASSLEVLSREGELFF | TGTGCCAGCAGTTTAGAAGTACTGTCCAGGGAGGGGGAGCTGTTTTTT
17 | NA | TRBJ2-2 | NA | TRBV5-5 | CASSLERGGTNTGELFF | TGTGCCAGCAGCTTGGAACGAGGGGGGACGAACACCGGGGAGCTGTTTTTT
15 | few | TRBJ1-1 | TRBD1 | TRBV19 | CASSINPGGAVETFF | TGTGCCAGTAGTATCAATCCAGGGGGCGCGGTCGAAACTTTCTTT
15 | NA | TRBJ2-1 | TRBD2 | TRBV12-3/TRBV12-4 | CASSPTLAGASEQFF | TGTGCCAGCAGTCCGACACTAGCGGGAGCCAGTGAGCAGTTCTTC
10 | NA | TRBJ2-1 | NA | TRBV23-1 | CASSPRRQFF | TGCGCCAGCAGTCCCCGTAGGCAGTTCTTC
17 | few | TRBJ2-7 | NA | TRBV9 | CASSVGRGGAQTYEQYF | TGTGCCAGCAGCGTAGGGAGAGGGGGGGCCCAAACCTACGAGCAGTACTTC
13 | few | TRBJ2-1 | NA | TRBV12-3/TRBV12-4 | CASSLAGTNEQFF | TGTGCCAGCAGTTTAGCCGGGACCAATGAGCAGTTCTTC
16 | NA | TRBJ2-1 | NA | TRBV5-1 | CASSSLAVSSYNEQFF | TGCGCCAGCAGCTCTTTAGCGGTAAGCTCCTACAATGAGCAGTTCTTC
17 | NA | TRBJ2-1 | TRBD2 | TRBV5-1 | CASSLRGGLATYNEQFF | TGCGCCAGCAGCTTGCGGGGTGGACTAGCGACCTACAATGAGCAGTTCTTC
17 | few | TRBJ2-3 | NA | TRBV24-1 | CATSDYRANNYVDTQYF | TGTGCCACCAGTGACTACAGGGCGAACAACTATGTGGATACGCAGTATTTT
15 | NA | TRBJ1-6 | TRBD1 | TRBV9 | CASSRGDRGNSPLHF | TGTGCCAGCAGCCGGGGAGACAGGGGGAATTCACCCCTCCACTTT
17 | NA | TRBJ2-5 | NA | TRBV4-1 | CASSQDPPDGFQETQYF | TGCGCCAGCAGCCAAGATCCCCCGGACGGGTTCCAAGAGACCCAGTACTTC
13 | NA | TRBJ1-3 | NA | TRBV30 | CAWIVISGNTIYF | TGTGCCTGGATCGTGATCTCTGGAAACACCATATATTTT
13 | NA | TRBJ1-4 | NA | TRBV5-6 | CASSLLGNEKLFF | TGTGCCAGCAGCTTGTTGGGAAATGAAAAACTGTTTTTT
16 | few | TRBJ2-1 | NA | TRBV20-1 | CSARDRFGSSYNEQFF | TGCAGTGCTAGAGATCGATTCGGTAGCTCCTACAATGAGCAGTTCTTC
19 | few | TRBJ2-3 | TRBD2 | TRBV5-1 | CASSLASGLAGVGTDTQYF | TGCGCCAGCAGCTTGGCCTCAGGTCTAGCGGGAGTAGGAACAGATACGCAGTATTTT
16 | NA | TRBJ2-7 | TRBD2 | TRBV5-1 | CASSFGLAGGIDEQYF | TGCGCCAGCAGCTTCGGACTAGCGGGAGGTATCGACGAGCAGTACTTC
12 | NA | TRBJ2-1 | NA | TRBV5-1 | CASSLRADEQFF | TGCGCCAGCAGCTTACGAGCGGATGAGCAGTTCTTC
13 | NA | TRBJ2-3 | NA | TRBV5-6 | CASSIGWADTQYF | TGTGCCAGCAGCATAGGATGGGCAGATACGCAGTATTTT
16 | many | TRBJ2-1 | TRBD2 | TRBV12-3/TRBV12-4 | CASSLWTSGRGDEQFF | TGTGCCAGCAGCCTCTGGACTAGCGGGAGAGGGGATGAGCAGTTCTTC
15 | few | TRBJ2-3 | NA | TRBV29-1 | CSVDDGASLADTQYF | TGCAGCGTTGACGACGGCGCTAGTTTAGCAGATACGCAGTATTTT
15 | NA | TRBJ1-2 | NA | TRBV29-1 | CSVGGNAGFNYGYTF | TGCAGCGTTGGGGGGAATGCCGGTTTCAACTATGGCTACACCTTC
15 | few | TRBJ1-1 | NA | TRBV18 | CASSPPSTQNTEAFF | TGTGCCAGCTCACCACCTTCGACCCAGAACACTGAAGCTTTCTTT
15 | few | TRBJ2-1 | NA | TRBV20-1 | CSATPRAVVYNEQFF | TGCAGTGCTACTCCTCGGGCGGTAGTATACAATGAGCAGTTCTTC
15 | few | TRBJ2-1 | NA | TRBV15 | CATSPRAVLYNEQFF | TGTGCCACCAGCCCCCGGGCTGTTCTCTACAATGAGCAGTTCTTC
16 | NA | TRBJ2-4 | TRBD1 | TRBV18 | CASSPITGGSGNIQYF | TGTGCCAGCTCACCAATTACAGGGGGCTCGGGAAACATTCAGTACTTC
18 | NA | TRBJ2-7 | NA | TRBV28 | CASSLTIQQGPFENEQYF | TGTGCCAGCAGTTTAACCATACAACAGGGACCCTTCGAGAACGAGCAGTACTTC
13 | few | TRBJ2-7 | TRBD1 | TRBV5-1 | CASMGTGSYEQYF | TGCGCCAGCATGGGGACAGGGTCCTACGAGCAGTACTTC
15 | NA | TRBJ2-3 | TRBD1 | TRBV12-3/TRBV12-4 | CASNDPGQGTDTQYF | TGTGCCAGCAATGATCCGGGACAGGGCACAGATACGCAGTATTTT
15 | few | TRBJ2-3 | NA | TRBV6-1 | CASSTFGSRTDTQYF | TGTGCCAGCAGCACCTTTGGGTCCCGCACAGATACGCAGTATTTT
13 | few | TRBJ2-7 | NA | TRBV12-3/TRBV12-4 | CASSSRFDYEQYF | TGTGCCAGCAGTTCGAGGTTCGACTACGAGCAGTACTTC
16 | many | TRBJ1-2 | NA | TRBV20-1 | CSARKGGAGTRYGYTF | TGCAGTGCTAGAAAAGGGGGGGCAGGGACTAGGTATGGCTACACCTTC
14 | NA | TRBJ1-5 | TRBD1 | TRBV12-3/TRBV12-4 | CASSRSGGRQPQHF | TGTGCCAGCAGCCGATCAGGGGGCCGACAGCCCCAGCATTTT
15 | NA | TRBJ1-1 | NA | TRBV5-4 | CASSLAGGPNTEAFF | TGTGCCAGCAGCTTGGCTGGGGGCCCGAACACTGAAGCTTTCTTT
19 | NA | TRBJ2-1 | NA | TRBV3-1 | CASSQDSGRLSSSYNEQFF | TGTGCCAGCAGCCAAGATAGTGGTCGGCTGTCAAGCTCCTACAATGAGCAGTTCTTC
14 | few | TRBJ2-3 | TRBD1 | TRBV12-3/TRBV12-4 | CASILGQGTDTQYF | TGTGCCAGCATCCTAGGACAGGGCACAGATACGCAGTATTTT